This T cell receptor (beta chain) was identified during a study of T cells after yellow fever vaccination. Whole-study results and caveats: Post-booster reappearance was seen for most primary-vaccination clones (around 96% CD4, around 89% CD8). The study found a weaker secondary response that peaked faster, day 5 versus 15.

One entry per CDR3 protein, called by TCRdb with MiXCR from the 5' RACE reads. This sample has 450,000 to 550,000 distinct CDR3 sequences; 20% to 25% occur once, and the top ten carry approximately 15%. The V end lost 2 bases, the J end lost 0 bases, and 6 bases lay between the germline ends. This CDR3 contains 15 residues. Germline V lookup: CDR1 SGHRS, CDR2 YFSETQ. This clonotype was seen only a few times. Its antigen is unidentified. V gene TRBV5-1 combines with J gene TRBJ2-6, with D unresolved. This clonotype was sampled from a man aged 18 to 30 who received the YFV17D yellow fever vaccine. The material was PBMCs, obtained roughly 20 days after the first yellow fever vaccination. Here the CDR3 reads CASSFRISGANVLTF. The CDR3 coding sequence is TGCGCCAGCAGCTTCAGGATCTCTGGGGCCAACGTCCTGACTTTC.